The 5 T cell receptor beta chains below come from one sample, sequenced in a study of cytomegalovirus exposure and HLA in healthy donors. PCR was performed using 60 Vbeta and 13 Jbeta primers. Produced via immunoSEQ multiplex PCR; TCRdb's table is partial and in-frame only. The sample lists about 100,000 clones; about 80% were seen once. The sample taken for sequencing was PBMCs. These receptors all stem from a female donor in good health and CMV-seropositive.

V and J are TRBV6-6 and TRBJ1-2, with no clear D. The V end was cut by 5 bases, the J end by 2 bases, with 15 bases between. The CDR3 runs to 15 residues. Germline CDR1 and CDR2: MNHNY and SVGAGI (reference sequence). The CDR3 is CASSHGGSSNYGYTF. The CDR3, as DNA: TGTGCCAGCAGTCACGGAGGCAGTAGCAACTATGGCTACACCTTC.

This chain joins TRBV7-9 and TRBJ1-2, with D unclear. With 4 bases removed from V and 8 bases from J, the gap between germline ends came to 11 bases. The CDR3 totals 12 residues. Germline-derived CDR1 and CDR2 are SEHNR and FQNEAQ (reference sequence). CDR3 sequence: CASSWASGGYTF. CDR3 bases: TGTGCCAGCAGCTGGGCGAGCGGGGGCTACACCTTC.

The V and J genes are TRBV29-1 and TRBJ2-7, with 11 nucleotides matching TRBD1. The length of the CDR3 is 13 residues. CDR1 and CDR2 (germline): SQVTM, ANQGSEA. The V gene end was trimmed by 6 bases and the J gene end by 2 bases; junction bases not matched to a gene: 3. CDR3 bases: TGCAGCGTGTTGGGACAGGGGGCCTACGAGCAGTACTTC. Encoded protein: CSVLGQGAYEQYF.

The chain is built from TRBV20-1 and TRBJ2-1; D call uncertain. The V end was cut by 1 base, the J end by 5 bases, with 3 bases between. CDR3 length: 11 amino acids. Germline lookup yields CDR1 DFQATT and CDR2 SNEGSKA (reference sequence). CDR3 residues: CSARGHNEQFF. CDR3 nucleotides: TGCAGTGCTAGAGGGCACAATGAGCAGTTCTTC.

The chain links TRBV15 to TRBJ2-7; D is perhaps TRBD2 (5 bases). V lost 0 bases to trimming and J lost 2 bases, with 8 bases between them. Germline loops: CDR1 LNHNV, CDR2 YYDKDF (reference sequence). The CDR3 contains 14 residues. The CDR3 DNA is TGTGCCACCAGCAGAGACCCGGGGACCTACGAGCAGTACTTC. It codes for CATSRDPGTYEQYF.